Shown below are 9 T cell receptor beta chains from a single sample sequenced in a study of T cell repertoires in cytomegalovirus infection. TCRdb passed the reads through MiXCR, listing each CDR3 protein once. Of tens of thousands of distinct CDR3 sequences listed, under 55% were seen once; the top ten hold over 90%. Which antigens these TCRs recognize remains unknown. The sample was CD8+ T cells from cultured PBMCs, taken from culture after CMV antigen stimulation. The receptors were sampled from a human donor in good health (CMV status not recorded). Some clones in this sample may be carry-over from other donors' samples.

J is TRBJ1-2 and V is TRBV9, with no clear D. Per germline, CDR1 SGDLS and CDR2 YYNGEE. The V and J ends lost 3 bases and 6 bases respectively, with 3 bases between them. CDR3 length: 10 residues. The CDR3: CASSGNGYTF. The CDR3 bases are TGTGCCAGCAGCGGAAATGGCTACACCTTC.

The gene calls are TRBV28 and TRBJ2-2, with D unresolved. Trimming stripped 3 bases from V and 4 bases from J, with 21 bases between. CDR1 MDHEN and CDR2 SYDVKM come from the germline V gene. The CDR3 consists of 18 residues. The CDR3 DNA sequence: TGTGCCAGCAGTTTCCACCGCCGGGTCCTAAAGGGCACCGGGGAGCTGTTTTTT. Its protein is CASSFHRRVLKGTGELFF.

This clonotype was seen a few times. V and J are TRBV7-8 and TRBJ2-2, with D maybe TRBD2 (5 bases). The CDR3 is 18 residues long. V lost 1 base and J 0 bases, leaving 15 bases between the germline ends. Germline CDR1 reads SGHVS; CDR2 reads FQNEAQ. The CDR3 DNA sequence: TGTGCCAGCAGCTTAGTAGGAGGCGGGCGATCGAACACCGGGGAGCTGTTTTTT. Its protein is CASSLVGGGRSNTGELFF.

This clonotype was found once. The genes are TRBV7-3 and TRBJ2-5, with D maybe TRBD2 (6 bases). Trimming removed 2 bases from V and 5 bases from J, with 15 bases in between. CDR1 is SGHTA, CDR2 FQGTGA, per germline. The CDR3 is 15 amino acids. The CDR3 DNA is TGTGCCAGCAGCTTATTCGGGGGAGTGGGGGAGACCCAGTACTTC. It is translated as CASSLFGGVGETQYF.

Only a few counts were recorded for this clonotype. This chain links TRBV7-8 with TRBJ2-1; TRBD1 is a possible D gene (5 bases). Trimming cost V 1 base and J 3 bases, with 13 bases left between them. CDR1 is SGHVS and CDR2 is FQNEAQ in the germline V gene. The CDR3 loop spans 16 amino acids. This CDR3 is CASSLVYIRDYNEQFF. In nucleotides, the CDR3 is TGTGCCAGCAGCTTAGTTTACATCAGGGACTACAATGAGCAGTTCTTC.

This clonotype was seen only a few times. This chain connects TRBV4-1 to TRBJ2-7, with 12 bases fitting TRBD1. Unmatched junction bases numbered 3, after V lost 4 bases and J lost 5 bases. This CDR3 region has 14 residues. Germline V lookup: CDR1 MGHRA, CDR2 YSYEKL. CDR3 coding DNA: TGCGCCAGCAGCCCGGGACAGGGGGCCAACGAGCAGTACTTC. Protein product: CASSPGQGANEQYF.

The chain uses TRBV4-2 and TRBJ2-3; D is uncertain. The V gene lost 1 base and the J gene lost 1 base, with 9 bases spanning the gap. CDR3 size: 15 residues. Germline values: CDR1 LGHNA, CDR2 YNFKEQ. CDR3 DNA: TGTGCCAGCAGCCAAGGATCCCTAGGCACAGATACGCAGTATTTT. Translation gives CASSQGSLGTDTQYF.

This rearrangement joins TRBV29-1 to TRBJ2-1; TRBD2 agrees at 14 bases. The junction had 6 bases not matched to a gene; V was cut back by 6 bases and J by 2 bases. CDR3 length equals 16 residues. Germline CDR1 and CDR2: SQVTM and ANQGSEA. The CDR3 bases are TGCAGCGTCGCCGGGACTAGCGGGGGCACCTACAATGAGCAGTTCTTC. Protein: CSVAGTSGGTYNEQFF.

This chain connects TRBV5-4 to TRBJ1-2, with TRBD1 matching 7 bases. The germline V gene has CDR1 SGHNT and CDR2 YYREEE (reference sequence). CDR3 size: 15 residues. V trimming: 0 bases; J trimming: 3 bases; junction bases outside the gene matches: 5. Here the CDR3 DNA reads TGTGCCAGCAGCTTGGAAAGGGGGCTGGACTATGGCTACACCTTC. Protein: CASSLERGLDYGYTF.